This T cell receptor beta chain was sequenced during a study of T-cell memory formation after mild COVID-19. At the level of the study: The study found TCR clusters largely donor specific.

General observations from the study: Among CD4+ contracting clones, most were CM and EM, and CD8+ ones EMRA. SARS-CoV-2 specificity was not confirmed for second-wave clones peaking on day 37.

This clonotype has at least ten counts. The antigen remains unidentified. TCRdb processed the 5' RACE reads anew with MiXCR; each CDR3 protein has one entry. Here the sample spans roughly 280,000 distinct CDR3 sequences, under 8.5% being singletons. Germline CDR1 reads SGHRS; CDR2 reads YFSETQ. This CDR3 is 15 amino acids long. Trimming left V 3 bases short and J 0 bases short, with 11 bases between. Sequencing was carried out using PBMCs or a T cell subset sorted from them (not recorded which). The source of this sequence is a young man who had mild COVID-19 (a few samples of this study predate the infection). Cell type and time point are not known. The rearrangement joins TRBV5-1 to TRBJ2-3, with no clear D. The chain's CDR3 is CASSYSPSSTDTQYF. The CDR3 DNA follows: TGCGCCAGCAGCTACTCCCCCTCTAGCACAGATACGCAGTATTTT.